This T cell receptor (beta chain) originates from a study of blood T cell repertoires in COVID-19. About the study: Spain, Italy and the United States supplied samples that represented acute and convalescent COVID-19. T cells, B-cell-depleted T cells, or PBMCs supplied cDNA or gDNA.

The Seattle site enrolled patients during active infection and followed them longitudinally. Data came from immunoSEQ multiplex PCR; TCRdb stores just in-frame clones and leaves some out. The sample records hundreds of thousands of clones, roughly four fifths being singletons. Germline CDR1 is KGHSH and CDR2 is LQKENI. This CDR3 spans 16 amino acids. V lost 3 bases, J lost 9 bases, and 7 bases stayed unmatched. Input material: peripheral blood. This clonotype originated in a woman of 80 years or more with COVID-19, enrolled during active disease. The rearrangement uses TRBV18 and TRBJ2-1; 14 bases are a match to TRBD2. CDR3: CASSPFGLAGGSEQFF. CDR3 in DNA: TGTGCCAGCTCACCGTTTGGACTAGCGGGAGGAAGTGAGCAGTTCTTC.